Shown below are 11 T cell receptor beta chains from a single sample sequenced in a study of read filtering for tumor transcriptome and immune sequencing. Molecular barcoded adaptors covering alpha/delta and beta/gamma chains were used on 400 to 450 ng RNA. MiXCR, run by TCRdb on the reads, gives a single entry per CDR3 protein. The profile shows 35,000 to 45,000 distinct CDR3 sequences, roughly 13% of them singletons. Input material: a population of CD138-negative cells sorted from bone marrow. These receptors all stem from a donor at least 40 years old with multiple myeloma.

The J gene is TRBJ2-1, the V gene TRBV4-1; D gene ambiguous. V was clipped by 0 bases and J by 3 bases, with 12 bases between them. CDR3 size: 16 residues. The germline V gene encodes CDR1 MGHRA and CDR2 YSYEKL. The CDR3, as DNA: TGCGCCAGCAGCCAAGATCTCATGGCAGGCTACAATGAGCAGTTCTTC. Amino acid sequence: CASSQDLMAGYNEQFF.

At least ten counts were recorded for this clonotype. The V call is TRBV11-2, the J call TRBJ2-2; TRBD1 matches 7 bases. Germline V gene sequence: CDR1 SGHAT, CDR2 FQNNGV. This CDR3 spans 15 amino acids. V was clipped by 5 bases and J by 1 base; unmatched bases: 4. The CDR3 nucleotides read TGTGCCAGCAGCACCTACAGGGGGAACACCGGGGAGCTGTTTTTT. Its translation: CASSTYRGNTGELFF.

This clonotype has ten or more counts. J is TRBJ1-1 and V is TRBV6-2 or TRBV6-3; tentative D call: TRBD1 (5 bases). V lost 3 bases, J lost 6 bases, and 8 bases lay in between. Germline V gene data show CDR1 as MNHEY and CDR2 as SVGEGT. This CDR3 is 12 amino acids long. The CDR3 nucleotides are TGTGCCAGCAGTTATTTGGGGCCTGAAGCTTTCTTT. This gives the protein CASSYLGPEAFF.

This clonotype was seen only a few times. The chain links TRBV6-1 to TRBJ2-3; the match to TRBD2 covers 8 bases. The trim removed 6 bases at V and 1 base at J, leaving 3 bases unmatched. CDR3 length: 14 amino acids. CDR1 MNHNS and CDR2 SASEGT come from the germline V gene. The CDR3: CASSGGVGTDTQYF. CDR3 coding DNA: TGTGCCAGCAGCGGGGGGGTCGGCACAGATACGCAGTATTTT.

On this clonotype: A far larger clone is just one base off, so this is likely a read error. The rearrangement uses TRBV7-2 and TRBJ2-1; tentative D call: TRBD1 (6 bases). The length of the CDR3 is 14 residues. Germline CDR1 reads SGHTA; CDR2 reads FQGNSA. V lost 1 base to trimming and J lost 8 bases, with 12 bases between them. This CDR3 is CASSLGPSGDEQFF. CDR3 DNA sequence: TGTGCCAGCAGCTTAGGGCCCTCAGGGGATGAGCAGTTCTTC.

This clonotype has more than one count but fewer than ten. This chain joins TRBV2 and TRBJ2-3, with 8 nucleotides matching TRBD1. CDR1 and CDR2 from the germline V gene are SNHLY and FYNNEI. This CDR3 spans 13 amino acids. V was clipped by 11 bases and J by 2 bases; unmatched bases: 6. CDR3 DNA sequence: TGTGCCGGACAGGGAGACACCACAGATACGCAGTATTTT. It codes for CAGQGDTTDTQYF.

A note on this clonotype: A read error may be the cause here, since a much bigger clone is one base away. The chain has TRBV6-5 and TRBJ2-3, with D possibly matching TRBD2 (5 bases). V dropped 4 bases and J dropped 14 bases, with 28 bases sitting between them. There are 16 residues in the CDR3. Germline CDR1 is MNHEY and CDR2 is SVGAGI. The CDR3: CASSSLVGSSTDTWYF. Here the CDR3 DNA reads TGTGCCAGCAGTTCACTAGTGGGCTCTAGCACAGATACGTGGTATTTT.

There are many counts of this clonotype. The V and J genes are TRBV18 and TRBJ2-2; D remains unclear. The V gene's germline CDR1 is KGHSH and CDR2 LQKENI. The CDR3 runs to 15 residues. Trimming took off 1 base at V and 1 base at J, with 7 bases between the two ends. The CDR3 reads CASSPLDGNTGELFF. Written as DNA, the CDR3 is TGTGCCAGCTCACCACTCGACGGGAACACCGGGGAGCTGTTTTTT.

The sample holds many counts of this clonotype. The rearrangement joins TRBV7-2 to TRBJ2-5, with D unclear. V dropped 5 bases and J dropped 2 bases, with 9 bases sitting between them. Per germline, CDR1 SGHTA and CDR2 FQGNSA. This CDR3 is 13 amino acids long. DNA for the CDR3: TGTGCCAGCAGCACACGAGTACAAGAGACCCAGTACTTC. Translation: CASSTRVQETQYF.

This clonotype came up many times. The rearrangement links TRBV7-9 to TRBJ1-2; D possibly corresponds to TRBD1 (5 bases). This CDR3 spans 16 amino acids. Germline-derived CDR1 and CDR2 are SEHNR and FQNEAQ (reference sequence). Trimming pared 1 base from V and 2 bases from J, leaving 14 bases between. CDR3 in DNA: TGTGCCAGCAGCTTAGGGGAGCTGGCAGGGAACTATGGCTACACCTTC. This translates into CASSLGELAGNYGYTF.

This clonotype was counted ten times or more. This chain connects TRBV12-3 or TRBV12-4 to TRBJ2-7; possibly TRBD2 for D (6 bases). The CDR3 spans 13 residues. V was shortened by 3 bases and J by 5 bases, with 11 bases between the two germline ends. The CDR3 region has the DNA TGTGCCAGCAGTTTTGGAGGGGTCAACGAGCAGTACTTC. Its translation is CASSFGGVNEQYF.